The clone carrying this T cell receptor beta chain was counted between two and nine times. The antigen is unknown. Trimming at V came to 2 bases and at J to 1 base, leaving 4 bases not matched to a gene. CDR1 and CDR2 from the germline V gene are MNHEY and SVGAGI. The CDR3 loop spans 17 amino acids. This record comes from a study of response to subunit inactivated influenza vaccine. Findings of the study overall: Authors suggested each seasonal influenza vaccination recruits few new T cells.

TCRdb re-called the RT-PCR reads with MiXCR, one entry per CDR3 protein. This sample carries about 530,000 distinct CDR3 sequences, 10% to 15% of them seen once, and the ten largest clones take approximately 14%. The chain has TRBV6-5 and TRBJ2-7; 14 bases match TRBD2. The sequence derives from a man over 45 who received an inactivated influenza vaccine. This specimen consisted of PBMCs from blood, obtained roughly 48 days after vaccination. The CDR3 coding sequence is TGTGCCAGCAGTTACCGGACTAGCGGGAGGCATTCCTACGAGCAGTACTTC. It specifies CASSYRTSGRHSYEQYF.